The entry that follows covers one T cell receptor (beta chain) sequence. The data derive from a study of T cell repertoires in cytomegalovirus infection. This CDR3 is built from 13 residues. Between the trimmed V and J ends, which lost 10 bases and 8 bases, there was a span of 18 bases. The germline V gene encodes CDR1 SNHLY and CDR2 FYNNEI. Using its own MiXCR run on the reads, TCRdb lists one record per CDR3 protein. The table includes 450,000 to 650,000 distinct CDR3 sequences, approximately 26% detected once. The gene calls are TRBV2 and TRBJ2-1; D is unclear. This receptor was obtained from a human donor in good health (CMV status not recorded). Some clones in this sample may be carry-over from other donors' samples. Sequencing was carried out using PBMCs. CDR3 nucleotides: TGTGCCACTCGCCGTCTACCCTTCGATGAGCAGTTCTTC. Protein product: CATRRLPFDEQFF. Supplemented by reference TRBV2 and TRBJ2-1, the full variable domain reads EPEVTQTPSHQVTQMGQEVILRCVPISNHLYFYWYRQILGQKVEFLVSFYNNEISEKSEIFDDQFSVERPDGSNFTLKIRSTKLEDSAMYFCATRRLPFDEQFFGPGTRLTVL.